Each of the 18 T cell receptor beta chains below was sequenced from the same sample in a study of blood T cells in healthy people across ages. Alongside a J-beta primer mix, a sample-barcoded 5' primer served in a second PCR lasting about 6 to 12 cycles. TCRdb used MiXCR to reprocess the 5' RACE reads, holding one entry per CDR3 protein. This repertoire shows 710,000 or so distinct CDR3 sequences, approximately 31% found once; its top ten account for 15% to 19%. Sequenced input: blood. All receptors derive from a woman older than 75 in good health.

This chain uses TRBV20-1 with TRBJ2-7; TRBD2 might be the D (6 bases). CDR3 length: 15 amino acids. Germline values: CDR1 DFQATT, CDR2 SNEGSKA (reference sequence). Trimming stripped 1 base from V and 0 bases from J, with 13 bases between. The CDR3 DNA reads as TGCAGTGCTAGAGTGGGTAGCGGAAGCTCCTACGAGCAGTACTTC. Encoded protein: CSARVGSGSSYEQYF.

This clonotype was observed at least ten times. The genes are TRBV5-5 and TRBJ2-7, with D possibly TRBD2 on 5 matching bases. V was cut by 2 bases and J by 2 bases, with 11 bases left in between. Germline V gene data show CDR1 as SGHKS and CDR2 as YYEKEE (reference sequence). The CDR3 is made up of 14 amino acids. The CDR3 spells CASSLTAVAYEQYF. The CDR3 DNA is TGTGCCAGCAGCTTAACAGCGGTCGCCTACGAGCAGTACTTC.

This clonotype was seen more than once but under ten times. It may be a read error: a sequence one base away is much more abundant. The V call is TRBV27, the J call TRBJ2-7; TRBD2 is a possible D gene (6 bases). In germline, CDR1 is MNHEY, CDR2 SMNVEV (reference sequence). This CDR3 region has 14 residues. CDR3 coding DNA: TGTGCCAGCAGTTTCTCAGGGAGGCGAGGAGAGCGGTACTTC. This codes for CASSFSGRRGERYF.

J is TRBJ2-3 and V is TRBV7-8; 12 bases are a match to TRBD2. This CDR3 comprises 18 residues. Germline CDR1 reads SGHVS; CDR2 reads FQNEAQ. V lost 1 base and J lost 1; bases outside the gene matches: 6. The CDR3 spells CASSLVASGGARTDTQYF. The DNA for the CDR3 is TGTGCCAGCAGCTTAGTGGCTAGCGGGGGGGCCCGCACAGATACGCAGTATTTT.

The sample holds a few counts of this clonotype. This rearrangement joins TRBV28 to TRBJ2-1; perhaps TRBD2 as D (5 bases). The J call is in doubt because the DNA end fits TRBJ2-7 better. In germline, CDR1 is MDHEN, CDR2 SYDVKM. The CDR3 is 17 amino acids. In DNA, the CDR3 is TGTGCCAGCAGTTTCCCCCCGGGTGGGAGTTCCTACAATGAGCAGTACTTC. Translating it yields CASSFPPGGSSYNEQYF.

The chain combines TRBV10-3 with TRBJ2-1; TRBD2 matches 10 bases. This CDR3 has 14 amino acids. From germline, CDR1 is ENHRY and CDR2 SYGVKD. The J segment lost 5 bases and the V segment lost 6 bases, leaving 4 bases of the junction unmatched. CDR3 in DNA: TGTGCCATCAGGGGGACTAGCGCTGACAATGAGCAGTTCTTC. It codes for CAIRGTSADNEQFF.

This clonotype was recorded a few times. This sequence joins TRBV28 and TRBJ1-6; unclear D gene. V was trimmed by 6 bases and J by 8 bases, leaving 8 bases between them. The CDR3 length is 12 residues. Germline-derived CDR1 and CDR2 are MDHEN and SYDVKM. The chain's CDR3 is CASRRTDSPLHF. Here the CDR3 DNA reads TGTGCCAGCAGGAGGACCGATTCACCCCTCCACTTT. Looking up the rest from reference TRBV28 and TRBJ1-6 gives the full variable domain: DVKVTQSSRYLVKRTGEKVFLECVQDMDHENMFWYRQDPGLGLRLIYFSYDVKMKEKGDIPEGYSVSREKKERFSLILESASTNQTSMYLCASRRTDSPLHFGNGTRLTVT.

This clonotype was seen many times. One junction end disagrees with the germline gene, perhaps due to a read error. The chain employs TRBV5-1 and TRBJ2-7; 7 bases align to TRBD1. Germline-derived CDR1 and CDR2 are SGHRS and YFSETQ. The CDR3 length is 14 residues. CDR3 protein: CASSLGGRAYEQYF. The CDR3 bases are TGTGCCAGCAGTTTAGGGGGCAGGGCCTACGAGCAGTACTTC.

In its sample, this clonotype was seen a few times. A much larger clonotype is one base distant, so this may be a read error. The V gene is TRBV7-2, the J gene TRBJ2-7; D is unclear. This CDR3 region has 15 residues. Between the trimmed V and J ends, which lost 4 bases and 2 bases, there was a span of 15 bases. CDR1 and CDR2 from the germline V gene are SGHTA and FQGNSA. The CDR3 DNA follows: TGTGCCAGCAGCTCGGGCAGGTCCGGAACCTACGAGCAGTACTTC. It specifies CASSSGRSGTYEQYF.

This clonotype has more than one count but fewer than ten. This chain connects TRBV6-2 or TRBV6-3 to TRBJ1-2; no firm D call. The CDR3 length is 15 residues. The germline V gene encodes CDR1 MNHEY and CDR2 SVGEGT. Deletions cut 2 bases from V and 0 bases from J, with 10 bases between. In nucleotides, the CDR3 is TGTGCCAGCAGTTACGTCTCCCAAGCTAACTATGGCTACACCTTC. It encodes CASSYVSQANYGYTF.

In the case of this clonotype: This may arise from a read error, as a much more abundant clone is one base away. The chain links TRBV20-1 to TRBJ2-3; TRBD1 matches at 10 bases. Trimming cost V 7 bases and J 5 bases; bases outside gene matches: 15. CDR1 and CDR2 (germline): DFQATT, SNEGSKA (reference sequence). The CDR3 sequence is 16 residues long. In DNA form, the CDR3 reads TGCAGTGTTAGTGCCTCCGGGACAGGGGTTCTAGATACGCAGTATTTT. Its protein product is CSVSASGTGVLDTQYF.

This clonotype occurred once. This may stem from a read error, because a much larger clone lies one nucleotide away. The chain combines TRBV2 with TRBJ2-5; a weak D match, TRBD2 (5 bases). The CDR3 covers 15 residues. The V end was cut by 7 bases, the J end by 11 bases, with 26 bases between. Per the germline V gene, CDR1 is SNHLY and CDR2 is FYNNEI. The CDR3 coding sequence is TGTGCCAGCACCGTTAAGAGGGTTCCCGGGAATGAGCAGTACTTC. Its translation is CASTVKRVPGNEQYF.

The chain couples TRBV18 to TRBJ1-2, with TRBD1 as a possible D gene (5 bases). V was cut by 1 base and J by 6 bases, with 18 bases left in between. Germline V gives CDR1 KGHSH, CDR2 LQKENI. CDR3 length: 16 amino acids. The CDR3 here is CASSPRPAGKVHGYTF. The CDR3 DNA is TGTGCCAGCTCACCACGTCCCGCAGGGAAAGTACATGGCTACACCTTC.

CDR3 sequence: CASSPNTGGPAQETQYF. In nucleotides, the CDR3 is TGTGCCAGCAGCCCAAATACAGGGGGGCCGGCGCAAGAGACCCAGTACTTC. The gene calls are TRBV7-9 and TRBJ2-5; 8 nucleotides line up with TRBD1. The V segment lost 5 bases and the J segment 2 bases; nucleotides outside the gene matches: 13. The length of the CDR3 is 17 residues. Germline V CDR1 and CDR2: SEHNR, FQNEAQ (reference sequence).

This clonotype was picked up many times. V gene TRBV2 combines with J gene TRBJ1-5, with D unresolved. V lost 6 bases and J lost 8, with 11 bases in between. Germline V CDR1 and CDR2: SNHLY, FYNNEI. The CDR3 is 12 residues long. DNA of the CDR3: TGTGCCAGCAGCCTTAGGCCCGAGCCCCAGCATTTT. It specifies CASSLRPEPQHF.

Turning to this clonotype: One base away lies a much larger clone, so this may be a sequencing read error. The rearrangement joins TRBV6-2 or TRBV6-3 to TRBJ2-1; 14 bases agree with TRBD2. The DNA matches TRBJ2-7 better at its end, which makes the J call doubtful. CDR1 MNHEY and CDR2 SVGEGT come from the germline V gene. This CDR3 region has 16 residues. The CDR3: CASSSPGLAGVNEQYF. The CDR3, as DNA: TGTGCCAGCAGCTCACCGGGACTAGCGGGGGTCAATGAGCAGTACTTC.

Concerning this clonotype itself: This clone may be a read error of a much larger clone one base away. The V call is TRBV5-1, the J call TRBJ2-5; D is possibly TRBD1 (5 bases). V lost 4 bases and J lost 11, with 18 bases in between. CDR3 size: 13 residues. Germline CDR1 reads SGHRS; CDR2 reads YFSETQ. Here the CDR3 DNA reads TGCGCCAGCAGCCCGGCAAGGGGCAGTGAGCAGTACTTC. It encodes CASSPARGSEQYF.

This clonotype turned up a few times. This chain links TRBV27 with TRBJ1-1; possible D gene TRBD1, 5 bases. The CDR3 runs 12 residues. V lost 2 bases to trimming and J lost 12 bases, with 13 bases between them. Germline lookup yields CDR1 MNHEY and CDR2 SMNVEV (reference sequence). The CDR3 coding sequence is TGTGCCAGCAGTTTAGAGTATGGGGGAACTTTCTTT. The encoded protein is CASSLEYGGTFF.